What follows are 2 T cell receptor beta chains derived from one specimen sequenced in a study of blood T cell repertoires in COVID-19. TCRdb keeps only in-frame clones here, not all; method: immunoSEQ multiplex PCR. The sample lists more than 140,000 clones; 80% to 90% were seen once. The sequenced sample was peripheral blood. The receptors were sampled from a woman between 45 and 60 years old in a cohort sampled during active or convalescent COVID-19.

The chain uses TRBV6-6 and TRBJ1-4; the match to TRBD1 covers 7 bases. The junction had 5 bases not matched to a gene; V was cut back by 5 bases and J by 5 bases. The CDR3 has 14 residues. CDR1 and CDR2 (germline): MNHNY, SVGAGI (reference sequence). CDR3 residues: CASSPDRVNEKLFF. The CDR3 DNA follows: TGTGCCAGCAGTCCCGACAGGGTCAATGAAAAACTGTTTTTT.

The chain is built from TRBV7-9 and TRBJ1-5; possible D gene TRBD1, 5 bases. Between the trimmed V and J ends, which lost 5 bases and 1 base, there was a span of 15 bases. Per the germline V gene, CDR1 is SEHNR and CDR2 is FQNEAQ (reference sequence). The CDR3 consists of 16 residues. CDR3 loop: CASSQGRGNSNQPQHF. Here the CDR3 DNA reads TGTGCCAGCAGCCAGGGCCGGGGGAACAGCAATCAGCCCCAGCATTTT. Looking up the rest from reference TRBV7-9 and TRBJ1-5 gives the full variable domain: DTGVSQNPRHKITKRGQNVTFRCDPISEHNRLYWYRQTLGQGPEFLTYFQNEAQLEKSRLLSDRFSAERPKGSFSTLEIQRTEQGDSAMYLCASSQGRGNSNQPQHFGDGTRLSIL.